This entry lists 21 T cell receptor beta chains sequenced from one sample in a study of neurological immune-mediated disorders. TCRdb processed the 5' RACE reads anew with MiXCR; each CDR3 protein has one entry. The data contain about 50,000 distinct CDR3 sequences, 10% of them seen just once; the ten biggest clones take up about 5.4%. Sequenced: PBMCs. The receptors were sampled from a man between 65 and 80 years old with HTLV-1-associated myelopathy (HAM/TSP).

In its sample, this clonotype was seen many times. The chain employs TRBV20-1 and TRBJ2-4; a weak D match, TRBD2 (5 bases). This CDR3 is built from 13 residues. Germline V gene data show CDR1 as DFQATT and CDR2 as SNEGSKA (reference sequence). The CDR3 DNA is TGCAGGGTTGTTGAGGGATCCAAAAACATTCAGTACTTC. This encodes CRVVEGSKNIQYF.

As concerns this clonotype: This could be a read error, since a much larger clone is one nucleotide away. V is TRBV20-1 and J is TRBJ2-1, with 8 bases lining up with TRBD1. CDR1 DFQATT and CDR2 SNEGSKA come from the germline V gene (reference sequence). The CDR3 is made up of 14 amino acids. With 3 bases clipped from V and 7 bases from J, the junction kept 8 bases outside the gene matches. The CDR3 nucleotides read TGCAGTGCTAGTAGGGACAGGTATAATAATGAGCAGTTCTTC. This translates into CSASRDRYNNEQFF.

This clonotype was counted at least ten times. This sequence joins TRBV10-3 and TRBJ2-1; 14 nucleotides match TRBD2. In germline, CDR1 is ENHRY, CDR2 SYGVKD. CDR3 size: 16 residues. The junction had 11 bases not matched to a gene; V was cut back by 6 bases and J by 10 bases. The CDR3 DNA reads TGTGCCATCAGCGGGACTAGCGGGAGTTTGCACGAGGAGCAGTTCTTC. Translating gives CAISGTSGSLHEEQFF.

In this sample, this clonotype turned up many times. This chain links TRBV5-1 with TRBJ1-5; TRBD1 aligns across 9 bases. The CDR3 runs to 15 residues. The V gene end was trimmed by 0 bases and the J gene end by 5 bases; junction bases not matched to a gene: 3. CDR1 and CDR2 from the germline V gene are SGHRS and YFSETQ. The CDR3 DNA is TGCGCCAGCAGCTTGGGGACAGGGGACTATCAGCCCCAGCATTTT. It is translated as CASSLGTGDYQPQHF.

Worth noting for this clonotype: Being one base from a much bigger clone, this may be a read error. In DNA form, the CDR3 reads TGTGCCAGCAGCCACTACGCCGGGAGGCCCTACGAGCAGTACTTC. Its translation: CASSHYAGRPYEQYF. The chain joins TRBV28 to TRBJ2-7; 7 nucleotides agree with TRBD2. The CDR3 extends over 15 amino acids. V lost 6 bases to trimming and J lost 2 bases; unmatched junction nucleotides: 10. Germline CDR1 reads MDHEN; CDR2 reads SYDVKM.

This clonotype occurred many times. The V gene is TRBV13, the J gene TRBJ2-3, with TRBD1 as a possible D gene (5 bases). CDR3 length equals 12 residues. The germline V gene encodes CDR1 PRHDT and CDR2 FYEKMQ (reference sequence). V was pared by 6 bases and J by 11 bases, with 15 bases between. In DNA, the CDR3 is TGTGCCAGCAGGATCCAGGGTGTCTTGCAGTATTTT. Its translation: CASRIQGVLQYF.

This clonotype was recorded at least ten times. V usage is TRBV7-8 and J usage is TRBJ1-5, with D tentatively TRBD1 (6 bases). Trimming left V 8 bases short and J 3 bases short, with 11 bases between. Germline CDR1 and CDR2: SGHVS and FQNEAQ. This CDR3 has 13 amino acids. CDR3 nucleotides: TGTGCCAGCGCTAGGACAGACAATCAGCCCCAGCATTTT. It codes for CASARTDNQPQHF.

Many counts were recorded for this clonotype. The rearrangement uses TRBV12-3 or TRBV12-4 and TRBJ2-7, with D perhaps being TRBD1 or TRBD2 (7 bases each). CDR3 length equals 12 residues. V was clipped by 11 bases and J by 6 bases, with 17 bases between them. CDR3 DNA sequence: TGTGCCTCAGGGGGGGGCGTTGCCGAGCAGTACTTC. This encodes CASGGGVAEQYF.

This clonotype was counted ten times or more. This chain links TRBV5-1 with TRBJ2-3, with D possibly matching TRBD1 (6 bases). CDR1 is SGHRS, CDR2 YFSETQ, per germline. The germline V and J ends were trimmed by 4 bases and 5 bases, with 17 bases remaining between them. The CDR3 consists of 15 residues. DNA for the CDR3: TGCGCCAGCAGCCACACACAGGGCCGCCGAGATACGCAGTATTTT. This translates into CASSHTQGRRDTQYF.

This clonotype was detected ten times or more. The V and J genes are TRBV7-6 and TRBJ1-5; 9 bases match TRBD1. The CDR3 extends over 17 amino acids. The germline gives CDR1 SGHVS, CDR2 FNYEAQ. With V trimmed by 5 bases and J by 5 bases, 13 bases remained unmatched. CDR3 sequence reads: CASSPLRDRDDDQPQHF. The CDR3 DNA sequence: TGTGCCAGCAGCCCCCTTAGGGACAGGGACGATGATCAGCCCCAGCATTTT. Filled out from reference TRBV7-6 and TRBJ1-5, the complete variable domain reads GAGVSQSPRYKVTKRGQDVALRCDPISGHVSLYWYRQALGQGPEFLTYFNYEAQQDKSGLPNDRFSAERPEGSISTLTIQRTEQRDSAMYRCASSPLRDRDDDQPQHFGDGTRLSIL.

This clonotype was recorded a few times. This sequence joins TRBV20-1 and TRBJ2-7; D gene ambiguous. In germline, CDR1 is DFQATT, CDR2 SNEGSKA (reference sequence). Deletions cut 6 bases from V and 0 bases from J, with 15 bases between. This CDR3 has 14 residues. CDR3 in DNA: TGCAGTGCCCCCCGGACGGCGAGCTCCTACGAGCAGTACTTC. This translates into CSAPRTASSYEQYF.

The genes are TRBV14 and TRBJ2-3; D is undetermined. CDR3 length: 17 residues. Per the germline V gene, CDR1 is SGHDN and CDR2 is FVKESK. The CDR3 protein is CTITPTDNPTSTDTQYF. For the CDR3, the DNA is TGTACCATCACCCCCACTGACAACCCGACTAGCACAGATACGCAGTATTTT. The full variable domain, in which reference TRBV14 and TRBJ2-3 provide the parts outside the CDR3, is EAGVTQFPSHSVIEKGQTVTLRCDPISGHDNLYWYRRVMGKEIKFLLHFVKESKQDESGMPNNRFLAERTGGTYSTLKVQPAELEDSGVYFCTITPTDNPTSTDTQYFGPGTRLTVL.

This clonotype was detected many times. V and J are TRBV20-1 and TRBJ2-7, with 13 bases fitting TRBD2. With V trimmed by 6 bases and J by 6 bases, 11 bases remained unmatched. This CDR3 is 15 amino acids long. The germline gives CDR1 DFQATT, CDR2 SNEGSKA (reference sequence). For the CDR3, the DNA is TGCAGTGCCCTCTCCGGGACTAGCGGGACTGGCGAGCAGTACTTC. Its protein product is CSALSGTSGTGEQYF.

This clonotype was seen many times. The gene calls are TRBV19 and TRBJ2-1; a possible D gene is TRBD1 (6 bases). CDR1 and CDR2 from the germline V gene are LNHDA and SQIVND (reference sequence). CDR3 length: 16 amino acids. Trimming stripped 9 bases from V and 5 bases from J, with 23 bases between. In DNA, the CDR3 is TGTGCCAGCAGTGGGGGCGGCTACTCCTACGACAATGAGCAGTTCTTC. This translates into CASSGGGYSYDNEQFF.

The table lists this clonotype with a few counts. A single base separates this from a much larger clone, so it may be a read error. CDR3 residues: CASSTPQGRNTGELFF. For the CDR3, the DNA is TGTGCCAGCAGCACCCCACAGGGCCGGAACACCGGGGAGCTGTTTTTT. The chain uses TRBV7-9 and TRBJ2-2, with a weak D call TRBD1 (6 bases). This CDR3 is built from 16 residues. V was pared by 5 bases and J by 1 base, with 14 bases between. Germline CDR1 SEHNR, CDR2 FQNEAQ (reference sequence).

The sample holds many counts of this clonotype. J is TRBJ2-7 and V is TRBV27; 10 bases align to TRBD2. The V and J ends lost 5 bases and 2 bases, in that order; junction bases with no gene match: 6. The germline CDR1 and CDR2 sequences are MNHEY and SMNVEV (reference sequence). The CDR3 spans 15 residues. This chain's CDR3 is CASSTIAGGPYEQYF. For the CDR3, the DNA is TGTGCCAGCAGTACTATAGCGGGAGGCCCCTACGAGCAGTACTTC.

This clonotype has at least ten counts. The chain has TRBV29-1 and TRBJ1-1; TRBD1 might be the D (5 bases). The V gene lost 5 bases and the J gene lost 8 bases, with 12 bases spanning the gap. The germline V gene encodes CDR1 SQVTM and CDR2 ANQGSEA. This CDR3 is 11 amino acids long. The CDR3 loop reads CSVRDPGEAFF. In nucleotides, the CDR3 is TGCAGCGTTCGCGACCCAGGGGAAGCTTTCTTT.

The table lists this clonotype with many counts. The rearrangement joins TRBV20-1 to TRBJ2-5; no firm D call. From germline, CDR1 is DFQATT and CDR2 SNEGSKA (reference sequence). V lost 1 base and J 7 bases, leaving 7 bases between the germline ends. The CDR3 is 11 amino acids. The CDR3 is CSARAVGTQYF. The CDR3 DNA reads TGCAGTGCTAGAGCCGTTGGGACCCAGTACTTC.

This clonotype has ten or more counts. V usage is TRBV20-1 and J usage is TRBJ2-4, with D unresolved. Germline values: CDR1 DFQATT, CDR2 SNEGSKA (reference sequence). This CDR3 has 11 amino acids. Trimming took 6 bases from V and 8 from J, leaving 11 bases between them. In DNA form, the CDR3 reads TGCAGTGCACCCGAACTGGACATTCAGTACTTC. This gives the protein CSAPELDIQYF.

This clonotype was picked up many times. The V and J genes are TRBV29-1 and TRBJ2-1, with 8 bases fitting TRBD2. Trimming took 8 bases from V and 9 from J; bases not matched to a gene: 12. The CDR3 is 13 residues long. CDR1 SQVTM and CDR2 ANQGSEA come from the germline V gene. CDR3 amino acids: CSSQALAGSEQFF. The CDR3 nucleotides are TGCAGCTCCCAGGCCCTAGCGGGCAGTGAGCAGTTCTTC.

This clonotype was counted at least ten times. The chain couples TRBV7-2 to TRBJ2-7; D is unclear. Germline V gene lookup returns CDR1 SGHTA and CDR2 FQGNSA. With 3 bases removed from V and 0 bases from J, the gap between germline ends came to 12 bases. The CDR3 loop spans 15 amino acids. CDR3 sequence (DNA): TGTGCCAGCAGCTTCAGGCCCCTAAGCTCCTACGAGCAGTACTTC. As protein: CASSFRPLSSYEQYF.